The rows below give T cell receptor beta chains drawn from one sample of a study of blood T cell repertoires in COVID-19. Profiling relied on immunoSEQ multiplex PCR, and the TCRdb table lists in-frame clones only, not all of them. The sample has approximately 75,000 clones, under 80% seen once; the top ten hold over 25%. Sequenced sample: peripheral blood. The receptor set was obtained from a woman older than 75 with active or convalescent COVID-19. CDR3s include the opening cysteine and the closing phenylalanine or tryptophan. D genes are given only for firm matches. Part of the rows lack a size; the others show once, few, many or a class for expanded clones.

v_call	d_call	clone_size	j_call	cdr3_nt	cdr3_aa
TRBV19	.	.	TRBJ2-4	TGTGCCAGTAGCCTCAACGTGGGAGGTGGGTTATGGGAAAACATTCAGTACTTC	CASSLNVGGGLWENIQYF
TRBV5-1	.	.	TRBJ2-6	TGCGCCAGCAGCTTGGGGCCCTCTGGGGCCAACGTCCTGACTTTC	CASSLGPSGANVLTF
TRBV24-1	TRBD2	.	TRBJ2-1	TGTGCCACCAGTGATAGTAGCGGGGGGGCCACCAATGAGCAGTTCTTC	CATSDSSGGATNEQFF
TRBV3-1/TRBV3-2	.	.	TRBJ2-5	TGTGCCAGCAGACACCGGACAGGAGGGGAAGAGACCCAGTACTTC	CASRHRTGGEETQYF
TRBV7-2	.	.	TRBJ1-5	TGTGCCAGCAGCGTACAGAATCAGCCCCAGCATTTT	CASSVQNQPQHF
TRBV7-2	.	.	TRBJ2-2	TGTGCCAGCAGCTTAGTCGGGTCGAACACCGGGGAGCTGTTTTTT	CASSLVGSNTGELFF
TRBV30	TRBD2	.	TRBJ2-7	TGTGCCTGCCGAGGGACTAGCGGGGCTGATCCGTACTTC	CACRGTSGADPYF
TRBV7-2	TRBD2	.	TRBJ2-3	TGTGCCAGCAGCCTCCAGCGGGGGGCCCTTCTGAGAGGGCAGTATTTT	CASSLQRGALLRGQYF
TRBV4-1	.	.	TRBJ1-5	TGCGCCAGCAGCGATCGCACCACACAGCCCCAGCATTTT	CASSDRTTQPQHF
TRBV5-1	TRBD1	.	TRBJ2-5	TGCGCCAGCATGAGGGGGGACAGGGACCAAGAGACCCAGTACTTC	CASMRGDRDQETQYF
TRBV11-2	.	.	TRBJ1-1	TGTGCCAGCAGCTTAGATCGAGGGGGCACTGAAGCTTTCTTT	CASSLDRGGTEAFF
TRBV5-1	.	.	TRBJ2-1	TGCGCCAGTAAGAAAGGGGGGGGCACCACCAACTACAATGAGCAGTTCTTC	CASKKGGGTTNYNEQFF
TRBV2	.	once	TRBJ2-3	TGTGCCAGCAGTCCGACTGTCACTAGCACAGATACGCAGTATTTT	CASSPTVTSTDTQYF
TRBV19	.	.	TRBJ2-7	TGTGCCAGTAGTACCCGGGACATACCTTACGAGCAGTACTTC	CASSTRDIPYEQYF
TRBV19	.	.	TRBJ1-3	TGTGCCAGTAGTATTGGAGGGAATTCTGGAAACACCATATATTTT	CASSIGGNSGNTIYF
TRBV4-1	.	once	TRBJ1-2	TGCGCCAGCAGCCAAGAGGGCGGGGGTGGCTACACCTTC	CASSQEGGGGYTF
TRBV6-6	.	.	TRBJ1-5	TGTGCCAGCAGTTACGGAGGGTGGGACAATCAGCCCCAGCATTTT	CASSYGGWDNQPQHF
TRBV7-9	.	.	TRBJ2-3	TGTGCCAGCAGCTTAGGCCAGACTTACACAGATACGCAGTATTTT	CASSLGQTYTDTQYF
TRBV6-4	TRBD2	.	TRBJ2-3	TGTGCCACCTCAACGGCTAGCGGTGGCACAGATACGCAGTATTTT	CATSTASGGTDTQYF
TRBV5-1	.	.	TRBJ2-1	TGCGCCAGCAGCTCCCGAGGGGAGCAGTTCTTC	CASSSRGEQFF
TRBV7-8	.	.	TRBJ2-4	TGTGCCAGCAGCTTAGGGGACGGGGGTACCAAAAACATTCAGTACTTC	CASSLGDGGTKNIQYF
TRBV5-8	.	.	TRBJ2-4	TGTGCCAGCAGCGGGCGACTACTCAAAAACATTCAGTACTTC	CASSGRLLKNIQYF
TRBV6-6	TRBD1	once	TRBJ1-1	TGTGCCAGCAGATTGACAGGGGGGAACACTGAAGCTTTCTTT	CASRLTGGNTEAFF
TRBV7-3	TRBD1	once	TRBJ2-5	TGTGCCAGCAGCGCGGGGACAGGTCAAGAGACCCAGTACTTC	CASSAGTGQETQYF
TRBV2	TRBD2	.	TRBJ2-1	TGTGCCAGCACCAGGACGCGGGGGGACGGTGAGCAGTTCTTC	CASTRTRGDGEQFF
TRBV18	.	.	TRBJ2-2	TGTGCCAGCTCACGGGCCGGGACTGGAGGGGAGCTGTTTTTT	CASSRAGTGGELFF
TRBV11-3	TRBD2	.	TRBJ2-1	TGTGCCAGCAGCTTAGGACGGGGGGGCCCCCGTGAGCAGTTCTTC	CASSLGRGGPREQFF
TRBV19	TRBD1	.	TRBJ2-1	TGTGCCAGTAGTACCCCGGGACAGAACAATGAGCAGTTCTTC	CASSTPGQNNEQFF
TRBV15	TRBD1	.	TRBJ2-1	TGTGCCACCAGCAGGGAGGACAGGGGGAAACAGTTCTTC	CATSREDRGKQFF
TRBV2	TRBD2	few	TRBJ2-1	TGTGCCAGCAGTTTACTGACTAGCGGGACCAATGAGCAGTTCTTC	CASSLLTSGTNEQFF
TRBV19	TRBD1	.	TRBJ1-6	TGTGCCAGTCATAGGGGGCCTTCGGATAATTCACCCCTCCACTTT	CASHRGPSDNSPLHF
TRBV9	.	.	TRBJ2-2	TGTGCCAGCAGCGTAGAGACGGGTGCCGGGGAGCTGTTTTTT	CASSVETGAGELFF
TRBV19	.	.	TRBJ2-2	TGTGCCAGTAGTACTCAAGCTACCGGGGAGCTGTTTTTT	CASSTQATGELFF
TRBV5-4	.	.	TRBJ1-2	TGTGCCAGCAGCTTGTTTGCCAGGGAGGGGAGAGCCTTC	CASSLFAREGRAF
TRBV7-8	.	.	TRBJ1-1	TGTGCCAGCAGCCGTGAAGAGGACACTGAAGCTTTCTTT	CASSREEDTEAFF
TRBV11-2	TRBD2	.	TRBJ2-3	TGTGCCAGCAGCTCAGGGACTAGCGGGGGTATTTGGAAAGATACGCAGTATTTT	CASSSGTSGGIWKDTQYF
TRBV10-3	.	.	TRBJ1-1	TGTGCCATCAGGGACAGCACTGAAGCTTTCTTT	CAIRDSTEAFF
TRBV3-1/TRBV3-2	TRBD1	.	TRBJ1-2	TGTGCCAGCAGCCAAGAAAACAGGGGTGAATATGGCTACACCTTC	CASSQENRGEYGYTF
TRBV4-1	TRBD1	.	TRBJ1-1	TGCGCCAGCAGCCGAGCGACAGGGATGAACACTGAAGCTTTCTTT	CASSRATGMNTEAFF
TRBV19	.	.	TRBJ1-6	TGTGCCAGTAGTCCCTTGGGTCAGCTAGGTTCACCCCTCCACTTT	CASSPLGQLGSPLHF